The present TCR beta chain was sequenced within a study of early T cells in non-severe SARS-CoV-2 infection. A few counts support this clonotype. Per germline, CDR1 SGDLS and CDR2 YYNGEE. The CDR3 extends over 18 amino acids. V trimming: 0 bases; J trimming: 7 bases; junction bases outside the gene matches: 13. Unique molecular identifiers were added to individual cDNA molecules. TCRdb used MiXCR to reprocess the 5' RACE reads, holding one entry per CDR3 protein. Seen here are some 89,000 distinct CDR3 sequences, around 10% observed once, and the top ten hold approximately 4.5%. This sequence originates from an adult who was a healthcare worker with PCR-confirmed SARS-CoV-2 infection or an uninfected control (not recorded which). The rearrangement uses TRBV9 and TRBJ2-1; TRBD2 matches 10 bases. The material was whole blood, obtained at baseline. The CDR3 is CASSVERTSGLSGNEQFF. For the CDR3, the DNA is TGTGCCAGCAGCGTAGAAAGGACTAGCGGACTCTCGGGGAATGAGCAGTTCTTC.